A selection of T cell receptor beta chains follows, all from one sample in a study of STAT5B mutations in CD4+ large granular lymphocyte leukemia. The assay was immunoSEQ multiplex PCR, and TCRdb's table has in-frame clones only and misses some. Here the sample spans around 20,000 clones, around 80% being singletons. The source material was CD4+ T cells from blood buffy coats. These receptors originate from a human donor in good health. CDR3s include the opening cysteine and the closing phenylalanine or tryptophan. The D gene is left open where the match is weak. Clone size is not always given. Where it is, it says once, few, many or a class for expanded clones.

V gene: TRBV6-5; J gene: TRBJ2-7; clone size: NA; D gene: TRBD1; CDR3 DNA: TGTGCCAGCAGTAGACAGGGGCCCTACGAGCAGTACTTC; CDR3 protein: CASSRQGPYEQYF
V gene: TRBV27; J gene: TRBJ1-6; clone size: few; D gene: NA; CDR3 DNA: TGTGCCAGCAGTTTACTCCAGGACTCACCCCTCCACTTT; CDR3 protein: CASSLLQDSPLHF
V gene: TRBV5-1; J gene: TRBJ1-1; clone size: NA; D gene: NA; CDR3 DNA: TGCGCCAGCAGCTTGGGTGTAATGAACACTGAAGCTTTCTTT; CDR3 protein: CASSLGVMNTEAFF
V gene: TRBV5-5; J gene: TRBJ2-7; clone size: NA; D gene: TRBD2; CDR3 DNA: TGTGCCAGCAGCTTGTCGGGAGGAAACTACGAGCAGTACTTC; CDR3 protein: CASSLSGGNYEQYF
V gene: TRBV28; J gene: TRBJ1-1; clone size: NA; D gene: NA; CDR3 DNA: TGTGCCAGCAGTTCCTCCCCTAACACTGAAGCTTTCTTT; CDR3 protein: CASSSSPNTEAFF
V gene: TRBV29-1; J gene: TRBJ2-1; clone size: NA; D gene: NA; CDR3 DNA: TGCAGCGTTGTAAGGACGACTGGAAATGAGCAGTTCTTC; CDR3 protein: CSVVRTTGNEQFF
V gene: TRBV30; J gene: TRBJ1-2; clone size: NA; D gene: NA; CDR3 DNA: TGTGCCTGGAAAAGGGCCGGGGGTGGCTACACCTTC; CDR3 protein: CAWKRAGGGYTF
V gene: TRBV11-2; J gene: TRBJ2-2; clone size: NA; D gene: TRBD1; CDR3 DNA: TGTGCCAGCAGCCGACAGGGGGACGGCGGGGAGCTGTTTTTT; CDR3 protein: CASSRQGDGGELFF
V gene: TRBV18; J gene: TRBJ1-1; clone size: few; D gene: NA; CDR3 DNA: TGTGCCAGCCTTTTGGGGATTTCGGACACTGAAGCTTTCTTT; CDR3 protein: CASLLGISDTEAFF
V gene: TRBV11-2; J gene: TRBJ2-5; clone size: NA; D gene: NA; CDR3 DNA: TGTGCCAGCAGCTTTGGGGGACGGGCCGAGACCCAGTACTTC; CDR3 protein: CASSFGGRAETQYF
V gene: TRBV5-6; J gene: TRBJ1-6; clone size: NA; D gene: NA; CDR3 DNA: TGTGCCAGCAGCTTGGGCCCAGGGGCACCCCTCCACTTT; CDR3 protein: CASSLGPGAPLHF
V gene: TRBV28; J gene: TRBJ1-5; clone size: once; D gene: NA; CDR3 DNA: TGTGCCAGCAGTTCCCCGGACGGTAGCAATCAGCCCCAGCATTTT; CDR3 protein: CASSSPDGSNQPQHF
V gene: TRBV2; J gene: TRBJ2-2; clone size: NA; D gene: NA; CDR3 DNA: TGTGCCAGCAGTGAAGCCCCAAGGAACACCGGGGAGCTGTTTTTT; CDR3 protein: CASSEAPRNTGELFF
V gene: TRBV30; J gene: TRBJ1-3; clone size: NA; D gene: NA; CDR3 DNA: TGTGCCTGGAGTGCCAACGGTGGCGGGGACACCATATATTTT; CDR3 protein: CAWSANGGGDTIYF
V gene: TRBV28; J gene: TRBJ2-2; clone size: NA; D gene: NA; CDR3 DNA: TGTGCCTCCAGGGGTAACACCGGGGAGCTGTTTTTT; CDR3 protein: CASRGNTGELFF
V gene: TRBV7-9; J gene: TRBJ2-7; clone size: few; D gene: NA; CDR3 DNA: TGTGCCAGACAGTGGGACCCTCTCTACGAGCAGTACTTC; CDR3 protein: CARQWDPLYEQYF
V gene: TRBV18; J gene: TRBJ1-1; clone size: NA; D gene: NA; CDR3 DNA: TGTGCCAGCTCATCCAGGGCAGGGGACACTGAAGCTTTCTTT; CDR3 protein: CASSSRAGDTEAFF
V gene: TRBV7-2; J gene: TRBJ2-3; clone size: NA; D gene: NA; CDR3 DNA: TGTGCCAGCAGCCCGGACAGCCTTGGCACAGATACGCAGTATTTT; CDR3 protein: CASSPDSLGTDTQYF
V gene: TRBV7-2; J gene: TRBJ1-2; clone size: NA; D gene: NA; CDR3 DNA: TGTGCCAGCAGCTTAGGTGGAGGAGGGACCGGCTACACCTTC; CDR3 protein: CASSLGGGGTGYTF
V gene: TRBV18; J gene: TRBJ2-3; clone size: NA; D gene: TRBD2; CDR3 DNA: TGTGCCAGCTCACCAGCTAGCGGGAGGGATACGCAGTATTTT; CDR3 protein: CASSPASGRDTQYF
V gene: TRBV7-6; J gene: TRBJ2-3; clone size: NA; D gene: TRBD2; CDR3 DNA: TGTGCCAGCAGCTTAGCAGAACCTGGGACTAGGTATATTATCGGTACGCAGTATTTT; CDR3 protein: CASSLAEPGTRYIIGTQYF
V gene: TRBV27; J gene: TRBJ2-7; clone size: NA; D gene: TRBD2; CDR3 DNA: TGTGCCAGCAGTTTATACCCTCGGCGGGGGGGAGGCGAGCAGTACTTC; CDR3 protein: CASSLYPRRGGGEQYF
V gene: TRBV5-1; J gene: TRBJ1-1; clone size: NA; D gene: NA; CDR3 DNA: TGCGCCAGCAGCTTGGAGGTTTCTAGGGGCGCTTTCTTT; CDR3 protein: CASSLEVSRGAFF
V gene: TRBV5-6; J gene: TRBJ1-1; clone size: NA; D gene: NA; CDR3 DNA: TGTGCCAGCAGACCGCGACAGACTTCTAACACTGAAGCTTTCTTT; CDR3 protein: CASRPRQTSNTEAFF
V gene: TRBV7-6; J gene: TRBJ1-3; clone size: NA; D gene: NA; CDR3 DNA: TGTGCCAGCAGCCCCAGAGCTGTGTACGGTTCACCCTCTGGAAACACCATATATTTT; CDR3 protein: CASSPRAVYGSPSGNTIYF
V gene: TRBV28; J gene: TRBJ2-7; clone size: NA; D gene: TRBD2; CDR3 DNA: TGTGCCAGCTGCGCGGGAGGGCCGGTCTACGAGCAGTACTTC; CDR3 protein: CASCAGGPVYEQYF
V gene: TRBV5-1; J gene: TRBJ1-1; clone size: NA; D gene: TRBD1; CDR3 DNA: TGCGCCAGCAGCGGGCAGGGGGGGAACACTGAAGCTTTCTTT; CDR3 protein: CASSGQGGNTEAFF
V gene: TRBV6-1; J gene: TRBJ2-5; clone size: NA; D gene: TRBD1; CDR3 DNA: TGTGCCAGCAGTGAAGGGTCGGGACAGGGTGTTAGAGAGACCCAGTACTTC; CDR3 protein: CASSEGSGQGVRETQYF
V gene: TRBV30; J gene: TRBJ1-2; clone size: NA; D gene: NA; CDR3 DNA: TGTGCCTGGAGTCCAGGAAAAGGAGGCTACACCTTC; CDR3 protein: CAWSPGKGGYTF
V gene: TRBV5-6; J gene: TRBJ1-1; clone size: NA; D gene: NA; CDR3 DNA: TGTGCCAGCAGCATACAGCAGAACACTGAAGCTTTCTTT; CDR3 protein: CASSIQQNTEAFF
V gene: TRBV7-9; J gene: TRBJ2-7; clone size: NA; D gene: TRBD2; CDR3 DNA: TGTGCCAGCAGCACACGGACTAGCGGGAGAACGTACGAGCAGTACTTC; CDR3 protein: CASSTRTSGRTYEQYF
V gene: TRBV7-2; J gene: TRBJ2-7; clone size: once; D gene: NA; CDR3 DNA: TGTGCCAGCAGCTTTACAACAGGCGTTCTCTACGAGCAGTACTTC; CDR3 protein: CASSFTTGVLYEQYF
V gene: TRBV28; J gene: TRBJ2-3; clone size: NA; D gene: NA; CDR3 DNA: TGTGCCAGCAGTACCCCCCGGGACCAACGACATCCAGGGACAGATACGCAGTATTTT; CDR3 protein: CASSTPRDQRHPGTDTQYF
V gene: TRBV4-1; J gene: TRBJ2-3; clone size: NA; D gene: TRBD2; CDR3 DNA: TGCGCCAGCAGCCTCGTTTCCCGGGGGGAAGGCACAGATACGCAGTATTTT; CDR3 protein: CASSLVSRGEGTDTQYF
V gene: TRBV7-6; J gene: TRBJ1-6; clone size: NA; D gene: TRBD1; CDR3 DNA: TGTGCCAGCAGCCCGAGGACAGGATATAATTCACCCCTCCACTTT; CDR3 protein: CASSPRTGYNSPLHF
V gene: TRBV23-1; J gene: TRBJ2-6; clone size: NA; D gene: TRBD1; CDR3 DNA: TGCGCCAGCACCACAGGGGCTGGGGCCAACGTCCTGACTTTC; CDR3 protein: CASTTGAGANVLTF
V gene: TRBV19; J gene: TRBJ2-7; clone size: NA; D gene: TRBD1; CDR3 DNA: TGTGCCACTAGGACGGGGCAGGGGGCCAACGAGCAGTACTTC; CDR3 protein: CATRTGQGANEQYF
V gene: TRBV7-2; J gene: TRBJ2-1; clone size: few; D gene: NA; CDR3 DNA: TGTGCCAGAACCCCCGGGGGAAAAGTCGATGAGCAGTTCTTC; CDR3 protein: CARTPGGKVDEQFF
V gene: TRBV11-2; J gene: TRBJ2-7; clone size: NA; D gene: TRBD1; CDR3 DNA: TGTGCCAGCAGCTTAGGCGACAGGGAAACGCGAGCCTCCTACGAGCAGTACTTC; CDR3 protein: CASSLGDRETRASYEQYF
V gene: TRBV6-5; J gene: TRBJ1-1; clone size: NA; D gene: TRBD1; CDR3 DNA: TGTGCCAGCAAGCGGACAGGCCGTACTGAAGCTTTCTTT; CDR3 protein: CASKRTGRTEAFF
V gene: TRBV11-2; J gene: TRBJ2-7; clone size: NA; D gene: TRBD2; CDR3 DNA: TGTGCCAGCAGCCGGACTAGCACATCCTACGAGCAGTACTTC; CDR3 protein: CASSRTSTSYEQYF
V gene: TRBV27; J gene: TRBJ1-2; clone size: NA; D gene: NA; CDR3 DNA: TGTGCCAGCAAGGGACCGTACCGCGACTATGGCTACACCTTC; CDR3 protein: CASKGPYRDYGYTF
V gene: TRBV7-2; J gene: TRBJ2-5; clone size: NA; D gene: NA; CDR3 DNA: TGTGCCAGCAGCTCCGGACAGCAAGAGACCCAGTACTTC; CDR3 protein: CASSSGQQETQYF
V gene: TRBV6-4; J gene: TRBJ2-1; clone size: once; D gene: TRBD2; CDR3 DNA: TGTGCCAGCAGTGAGACTAGCTTAGGGATCCATGAGCAGTTCTTC; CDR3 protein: CASSETSLGIHEQFF
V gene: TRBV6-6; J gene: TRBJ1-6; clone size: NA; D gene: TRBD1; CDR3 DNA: TGTGCCAGCAGTCCACGACAGGGGCCTAATTCACCCCTCCACTTT; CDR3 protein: CASSPRQGPNSPLHF
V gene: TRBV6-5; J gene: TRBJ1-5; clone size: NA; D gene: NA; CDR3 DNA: TGTGCCAGCAGTTACCTCACAAATCAGCCCCAGCATTTT; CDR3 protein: CASSYLTNQPQHF
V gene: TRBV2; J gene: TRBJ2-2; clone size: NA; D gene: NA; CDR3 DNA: TGTGCCAGCAGAGGCCGGGAAACCGGGGAGCTGTTTTTT; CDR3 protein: CASRGRETGELFF
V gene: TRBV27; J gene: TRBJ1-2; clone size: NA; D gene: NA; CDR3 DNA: TGTGCCAGCAGTCCGTTGGGGGGGAACTATGGCTACACCTTC; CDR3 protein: CASSPLGGNYGYTF
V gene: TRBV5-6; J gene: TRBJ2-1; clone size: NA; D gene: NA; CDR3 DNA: TGTGCCAGCAGCTTGGCCGGCGACTCAGCAAGCCTCAATGAGCAGTTCTTC; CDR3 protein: CASSLAGDSASLNEQFF
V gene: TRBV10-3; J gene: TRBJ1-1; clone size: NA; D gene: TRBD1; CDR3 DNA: TGTGCCATCAGTGAGTCGGGTAAGACCGGGACAGGGCGGTCCAACACTGAAGCTTTCTTT; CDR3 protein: CAISESGKTGTGRSNTEAFF
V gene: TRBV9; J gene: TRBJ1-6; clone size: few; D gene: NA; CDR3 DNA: TGTGCCAGCAGTGCCCTCGGACAGTCCAATTCACCCCTCCACTTT; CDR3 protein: CASSALGQSNSPLHF
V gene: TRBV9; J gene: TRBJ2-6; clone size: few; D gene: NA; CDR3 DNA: TGTGCCAGCAGCACCGCTGGGGCCAACGTCCTGACTTTC; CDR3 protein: CASSTAGANVLTF
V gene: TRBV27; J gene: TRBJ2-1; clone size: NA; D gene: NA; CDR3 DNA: TGTGCCAGCAGTTGGGACATTCTAGACTCCTACAATGAGCAGTTCTTC; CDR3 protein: CASSWDILDSYNEQFF